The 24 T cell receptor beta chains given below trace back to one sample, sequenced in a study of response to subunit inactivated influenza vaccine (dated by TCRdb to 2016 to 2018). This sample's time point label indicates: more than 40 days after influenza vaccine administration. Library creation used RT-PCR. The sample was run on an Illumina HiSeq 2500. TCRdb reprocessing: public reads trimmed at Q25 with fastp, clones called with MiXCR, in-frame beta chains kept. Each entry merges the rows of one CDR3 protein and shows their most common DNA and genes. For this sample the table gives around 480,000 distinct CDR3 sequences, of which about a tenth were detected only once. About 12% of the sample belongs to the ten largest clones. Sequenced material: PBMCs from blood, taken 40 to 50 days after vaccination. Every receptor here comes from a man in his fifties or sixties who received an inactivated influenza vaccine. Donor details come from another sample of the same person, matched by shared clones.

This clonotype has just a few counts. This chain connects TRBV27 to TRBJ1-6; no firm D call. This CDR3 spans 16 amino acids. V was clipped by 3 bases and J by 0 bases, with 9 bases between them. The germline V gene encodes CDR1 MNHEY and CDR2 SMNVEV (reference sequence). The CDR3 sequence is CASSFYPHSYNSPLHF. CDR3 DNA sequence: TGTGCCAGCAGTTTTTATCCCCACTCCTATAATTCACCCCTCCACTTT.

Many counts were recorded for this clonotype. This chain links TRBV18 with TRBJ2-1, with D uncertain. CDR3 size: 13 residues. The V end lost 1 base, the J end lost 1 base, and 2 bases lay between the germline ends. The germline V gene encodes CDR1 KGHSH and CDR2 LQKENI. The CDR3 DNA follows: TGTGCCAGCTCACCACAGTCCTACAATGAGCAGTTCTTC. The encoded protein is CASSPQSYNEQFF.

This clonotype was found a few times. The CDR3 DNA reads as TGTGCCAGCAGTTTATCGGGAGTTAGGGAGCAGTACTTC. Its protein product is CASSLSGVREQYF. V and J are TRBV6-2 or TRBV6-3 and TRBJ2-7; tentatively, D is TRBD2 (6 bases). Germline V lookup: CDR1 MNHEY, CDR2 SVGEGT. The CDR3 covers 13 residues. Trimming stripped 4 bases from V and 7 bases from J, with 14 bases between.

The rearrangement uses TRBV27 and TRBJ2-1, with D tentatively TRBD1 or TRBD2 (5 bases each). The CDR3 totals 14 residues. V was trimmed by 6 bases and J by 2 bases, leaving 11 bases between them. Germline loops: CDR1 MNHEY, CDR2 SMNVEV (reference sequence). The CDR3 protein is CASRRDLAYNEQFF. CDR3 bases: TGTGCCAGCAGGAGGGACCTCGCCTACAATGAGCAGTTCTTC.

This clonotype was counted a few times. The CDR3: CASSFLRGLSGNTIYF. The CDR3 DNA reads as TGTGCCAGCAGTTTCCTTAGAGGACTCTCTGGAAACACCATATATTTT. The V call is TRBV28, the J call TRBJ1-3; D gene ambiguous. This CDR3 region has 16 residues. With 3 bases removed from V and 0 bases from J, the gap between germline ends came to 12 bases. The V gene's germline CDR1 is MDHEN and CDR2 SYDVKM.

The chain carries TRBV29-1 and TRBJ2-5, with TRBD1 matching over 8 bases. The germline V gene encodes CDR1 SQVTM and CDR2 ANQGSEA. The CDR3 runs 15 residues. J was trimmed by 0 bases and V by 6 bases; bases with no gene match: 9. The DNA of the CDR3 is TGCAGCGTCGCGCAATGGACAGGGAACCAAGAGACCCAGTACTTC. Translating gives CSVAQWTGNQETQYF.

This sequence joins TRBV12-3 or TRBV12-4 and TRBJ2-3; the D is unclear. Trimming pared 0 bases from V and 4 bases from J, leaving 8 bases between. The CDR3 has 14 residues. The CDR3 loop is CASSLAINSDTQYF. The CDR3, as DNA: TGTGCCAGCAGTTTAGCGATTAATTCAGATACGCAGTATTTT.

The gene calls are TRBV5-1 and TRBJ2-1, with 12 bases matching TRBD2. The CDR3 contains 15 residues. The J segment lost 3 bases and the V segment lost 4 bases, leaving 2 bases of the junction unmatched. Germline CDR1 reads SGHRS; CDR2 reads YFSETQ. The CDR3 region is CASSETSGGYNEQFF. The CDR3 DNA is TGCGCCAGCAGCGAGACTAGCGGGGGCTACAATGAGCAGTTCTTC. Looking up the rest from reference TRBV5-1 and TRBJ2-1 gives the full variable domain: KAGVTQTPRYLIKTRGQQVTLSCSPISGHRSVSWYQQTPGQGLQFLFEYFSETQRNKGNFPGRFSGRQFSNSRSEMNVSTLELGDSALYLCASSETSGGYNEQFFGPGTRLTVL.

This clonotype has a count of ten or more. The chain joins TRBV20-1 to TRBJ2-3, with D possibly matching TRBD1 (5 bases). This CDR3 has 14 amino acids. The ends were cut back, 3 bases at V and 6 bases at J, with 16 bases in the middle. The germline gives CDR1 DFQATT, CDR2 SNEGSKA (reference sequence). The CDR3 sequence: CSASFYPGLDTQYF. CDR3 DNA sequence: TGCAGTGCTAGCTTTTACCCAGGGCTTGATACGCAGTATTTT.

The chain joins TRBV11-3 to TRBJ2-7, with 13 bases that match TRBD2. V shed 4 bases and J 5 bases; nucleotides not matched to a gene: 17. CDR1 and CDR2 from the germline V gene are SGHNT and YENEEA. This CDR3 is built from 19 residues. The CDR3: CASSSQRLRLAGGPDEQYF. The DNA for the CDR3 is TGTGCCAGCAGCTCTCAACGGCTTAGACTAGCGGGAGGCCCGGACGAGCAGTACTTC.

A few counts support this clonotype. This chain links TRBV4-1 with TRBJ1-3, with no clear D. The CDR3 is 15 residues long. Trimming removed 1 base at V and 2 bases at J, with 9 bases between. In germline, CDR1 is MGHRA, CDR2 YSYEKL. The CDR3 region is CASSQVGLPGNTIYF. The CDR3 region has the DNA TGCGCCAGCAGCCAAGTGGGGTTACCTGGAAACACCATATATTTT.

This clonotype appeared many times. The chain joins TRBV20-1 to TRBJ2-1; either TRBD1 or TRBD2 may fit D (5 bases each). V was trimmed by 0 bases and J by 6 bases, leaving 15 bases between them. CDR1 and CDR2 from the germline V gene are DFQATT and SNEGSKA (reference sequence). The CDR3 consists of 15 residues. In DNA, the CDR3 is TGCAGTGCTAGAGATCGGGGCGTATCGGGCAATGAGCAGTTCTTC. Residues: CSARDRGVSGNEQFF.

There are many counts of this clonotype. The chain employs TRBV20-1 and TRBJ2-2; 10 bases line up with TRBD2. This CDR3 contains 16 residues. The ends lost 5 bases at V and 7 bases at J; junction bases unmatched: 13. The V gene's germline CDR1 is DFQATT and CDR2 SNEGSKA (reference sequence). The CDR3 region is CSAGGLAVSGRGELFF. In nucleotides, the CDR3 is TGCAGTGCTGGAGGACTAGCGGTCTCTGGTCGCGGGGAGCTGTTTTTT.

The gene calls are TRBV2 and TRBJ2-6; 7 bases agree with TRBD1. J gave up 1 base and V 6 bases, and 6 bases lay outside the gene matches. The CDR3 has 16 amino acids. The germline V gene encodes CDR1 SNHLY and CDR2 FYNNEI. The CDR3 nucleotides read TGTGCCAGCAGGGGACAGTCCCTTTCTGGGGCCAACGTCCTGACTTTC. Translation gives CASRGQSLSGANVLTF.

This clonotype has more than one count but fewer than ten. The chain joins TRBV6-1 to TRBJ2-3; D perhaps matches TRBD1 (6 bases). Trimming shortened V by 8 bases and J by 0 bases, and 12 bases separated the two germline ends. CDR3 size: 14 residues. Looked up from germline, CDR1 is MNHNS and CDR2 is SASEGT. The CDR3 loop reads CASGHRASTDTQYF. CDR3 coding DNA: TGTGCCAGCGGGCACAGGGCAAGCACAGATACGCAGTATTTT.

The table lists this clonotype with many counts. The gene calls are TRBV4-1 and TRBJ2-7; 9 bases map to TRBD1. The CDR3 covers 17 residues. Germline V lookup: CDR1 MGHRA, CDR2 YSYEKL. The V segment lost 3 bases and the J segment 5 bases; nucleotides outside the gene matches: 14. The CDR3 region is CASSHAGQGFIYDEQYF. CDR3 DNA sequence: TGCGCCAGCAGCCACGCTGGACAGGGGTTTATCTACGACGAGCAGTACTTC.

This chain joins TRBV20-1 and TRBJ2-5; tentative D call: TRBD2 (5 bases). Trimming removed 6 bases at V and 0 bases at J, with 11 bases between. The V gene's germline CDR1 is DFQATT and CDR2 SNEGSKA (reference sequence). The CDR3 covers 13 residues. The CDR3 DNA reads TGCAGTGCGGGAGCGGAGAACCAAGAGACCCAGTACTTC. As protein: CSAGAENQETQYF.

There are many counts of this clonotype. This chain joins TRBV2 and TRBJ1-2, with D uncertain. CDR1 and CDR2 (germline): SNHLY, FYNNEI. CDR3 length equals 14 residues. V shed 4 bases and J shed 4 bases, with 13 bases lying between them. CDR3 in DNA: TGTGCCAGCAGTGGAGTAGGGAGGACCTATGGCTACACCTTC. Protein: CASSGVGRTYGYTF.

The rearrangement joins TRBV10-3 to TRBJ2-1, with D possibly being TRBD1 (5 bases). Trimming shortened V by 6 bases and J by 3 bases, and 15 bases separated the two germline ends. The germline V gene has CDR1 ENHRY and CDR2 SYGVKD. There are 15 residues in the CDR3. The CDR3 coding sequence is TGTGCCATCAGGAAAGACAGAGAACTCTACAATGAGCAGTTCTTC. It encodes CAIRKDRELYNEQFF.

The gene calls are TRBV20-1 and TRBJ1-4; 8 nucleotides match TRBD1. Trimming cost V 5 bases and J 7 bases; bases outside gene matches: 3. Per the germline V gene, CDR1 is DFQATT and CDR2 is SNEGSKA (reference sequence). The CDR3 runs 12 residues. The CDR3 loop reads CSAVQGAEKLFF. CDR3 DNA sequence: TGCAGTGCTGTGCAGGGGGCTGAAAAACTGTTTTTT.

Here the CDR3 reads CASSLLTVNYGYTF. The CDR3 nucleotides are TGTGCCAGCAGCTTATTAACAGTAAACTATGGCTACACCTTC. The J gene is TRBJ1-2, the V gene TRBV7-2, with no clear D. The V end lost 2 bases, the J end lost 2 bases, and 9 bases lay between the germline ends. The CDR3 length is 14 residues. In germline, CDR1 is SGHTA, CDR2 FQGNSA.

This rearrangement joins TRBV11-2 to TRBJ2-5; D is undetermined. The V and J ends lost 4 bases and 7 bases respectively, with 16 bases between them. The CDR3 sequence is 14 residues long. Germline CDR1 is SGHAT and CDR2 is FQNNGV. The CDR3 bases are TGTGCCAGCAGCTCACTCAACCAACGACCGACCCAGTACTTC. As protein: CASSSLNQRPTQYF.

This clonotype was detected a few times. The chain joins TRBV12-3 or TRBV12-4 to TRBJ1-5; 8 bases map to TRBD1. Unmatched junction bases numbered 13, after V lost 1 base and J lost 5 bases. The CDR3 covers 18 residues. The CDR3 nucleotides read TGTGCCAGCAGTTTAGAAACGACAGGGGTCCCTGGGTATCAGCCCCAGCATTTT. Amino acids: CASSLETTGVPGYQPQHF.

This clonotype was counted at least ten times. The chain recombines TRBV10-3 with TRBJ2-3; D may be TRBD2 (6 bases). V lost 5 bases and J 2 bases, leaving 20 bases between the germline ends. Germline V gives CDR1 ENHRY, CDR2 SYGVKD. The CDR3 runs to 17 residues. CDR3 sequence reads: CAISSRISGSPTDTQYF. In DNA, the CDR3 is TGTGCCATCAGTTCCCGGATCTCCGGGAGCCCCACAGATACGCAGTATTTT.